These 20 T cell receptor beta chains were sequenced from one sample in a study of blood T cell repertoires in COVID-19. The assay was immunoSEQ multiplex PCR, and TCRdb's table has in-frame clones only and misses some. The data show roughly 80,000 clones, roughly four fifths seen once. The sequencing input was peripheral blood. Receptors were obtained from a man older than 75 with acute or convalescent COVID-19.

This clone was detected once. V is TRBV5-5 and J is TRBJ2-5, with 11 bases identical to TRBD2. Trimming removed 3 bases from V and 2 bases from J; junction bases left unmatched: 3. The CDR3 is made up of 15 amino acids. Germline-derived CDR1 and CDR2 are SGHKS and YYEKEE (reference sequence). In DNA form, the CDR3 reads TGTGCCAGCAGCTATAGACTAGCGGGACAAGAGACCCAGTACTTC. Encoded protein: CASSYRLAGQETQYF. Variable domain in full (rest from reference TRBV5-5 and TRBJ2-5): DAGVTQSPTHLIKTRGQQVTLRCSPISGHKSVSWYQQVLGQGPQFIFQYYEKEERGRGNFPDRFSARQFPNYSSELNVNALLLGDSALYLCASSYRLAGQETQYFGPGTRLLVL.

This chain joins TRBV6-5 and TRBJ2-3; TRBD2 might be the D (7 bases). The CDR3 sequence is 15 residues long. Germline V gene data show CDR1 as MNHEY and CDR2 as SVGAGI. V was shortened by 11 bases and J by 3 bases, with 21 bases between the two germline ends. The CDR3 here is CAVGGGGRQTDTQYF. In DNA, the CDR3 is TGTGCCGTAGGAGGGGGGGGGCGTCAGACAGATACGCAGTATTTT.

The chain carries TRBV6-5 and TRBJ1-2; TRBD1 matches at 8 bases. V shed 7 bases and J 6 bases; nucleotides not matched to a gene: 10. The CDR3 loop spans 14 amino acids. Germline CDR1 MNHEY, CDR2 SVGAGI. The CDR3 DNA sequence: TGTGCCAGCAACCCGACAGGGGTTGGGGATGGCTACACCTTC. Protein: CASNPTGVGDGYTF.

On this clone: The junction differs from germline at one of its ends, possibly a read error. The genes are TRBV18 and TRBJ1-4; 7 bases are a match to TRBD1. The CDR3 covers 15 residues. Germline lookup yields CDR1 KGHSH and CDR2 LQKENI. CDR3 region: CASSPRDRSNEQLFF. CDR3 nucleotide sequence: TGTGCCAGCTCACCAAGGGACAGAAGCAATGAACAACTGTTTTTT.

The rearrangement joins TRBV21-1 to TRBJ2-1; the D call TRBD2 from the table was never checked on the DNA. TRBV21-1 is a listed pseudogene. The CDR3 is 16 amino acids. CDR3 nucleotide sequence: TGTGCCAGCAGCGCCTTACTAGCGGGGGGGCCCAATGAGCAGTTCTTC. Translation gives CASSALLAGGPNEQFF.

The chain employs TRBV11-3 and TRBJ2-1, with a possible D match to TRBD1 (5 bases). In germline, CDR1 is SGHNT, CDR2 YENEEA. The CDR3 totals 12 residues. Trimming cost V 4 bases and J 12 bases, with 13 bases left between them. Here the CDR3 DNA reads TGTGCCAGCAGCTATAGTAGGGGAACGCAGTTCTTC. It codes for CASSYSRGTQFF.

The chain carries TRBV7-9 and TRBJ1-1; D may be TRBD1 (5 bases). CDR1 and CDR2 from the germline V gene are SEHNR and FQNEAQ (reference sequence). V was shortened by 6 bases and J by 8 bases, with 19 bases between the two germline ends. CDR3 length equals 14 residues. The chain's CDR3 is CASSQTRDGGEAFF. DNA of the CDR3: TGTGCCAGCAGTCAGACCCGGGACGGGGGGGAAGCTTTCTTT.

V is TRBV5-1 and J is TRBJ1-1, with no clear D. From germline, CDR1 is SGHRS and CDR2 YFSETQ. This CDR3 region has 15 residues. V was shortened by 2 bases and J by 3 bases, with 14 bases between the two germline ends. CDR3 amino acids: CASSFGGGRYTEAFF. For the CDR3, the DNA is TGCGCCAGCAGCTTCGGCGGCGGCCGTTACACTGAAGCTTTCTTT.

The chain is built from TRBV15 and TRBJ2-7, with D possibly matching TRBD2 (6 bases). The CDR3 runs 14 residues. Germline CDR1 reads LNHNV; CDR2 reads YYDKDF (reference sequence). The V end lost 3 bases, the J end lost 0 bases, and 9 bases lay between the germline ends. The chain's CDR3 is CATSRDGSSYEQYF. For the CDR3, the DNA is TGTGCCACCAGCAGGGACGGGAGCTCCTACGAGCAGTACTTC.

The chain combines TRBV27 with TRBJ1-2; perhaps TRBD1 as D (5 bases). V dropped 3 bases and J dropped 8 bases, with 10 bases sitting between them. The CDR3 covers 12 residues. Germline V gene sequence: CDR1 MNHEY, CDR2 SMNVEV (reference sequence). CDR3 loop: CASSLGGGGYTF. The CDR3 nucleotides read TGTGCCAGCAGTTTGGGGGGTGGCGGCTACACCTTC.

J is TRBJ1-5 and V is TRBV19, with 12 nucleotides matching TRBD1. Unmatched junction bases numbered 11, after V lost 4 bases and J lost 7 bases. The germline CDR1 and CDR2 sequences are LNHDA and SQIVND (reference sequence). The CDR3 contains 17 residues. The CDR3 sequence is CASSKGSGTGGFQPQHF. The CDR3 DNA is TGTGCCAGTAGTAAGGGCTCCGGGACAGGGGGCTTCCAGCCCCAGCATTTT.

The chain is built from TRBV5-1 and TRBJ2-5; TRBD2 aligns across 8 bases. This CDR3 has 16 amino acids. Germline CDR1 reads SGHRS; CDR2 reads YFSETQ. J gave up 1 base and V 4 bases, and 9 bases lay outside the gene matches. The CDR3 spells CASSPEPTSGQETQYF. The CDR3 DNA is TGCGCCAGCAGCCCTGAACCCACTAGCGGCCAAGAGACCCAGTACTTC.

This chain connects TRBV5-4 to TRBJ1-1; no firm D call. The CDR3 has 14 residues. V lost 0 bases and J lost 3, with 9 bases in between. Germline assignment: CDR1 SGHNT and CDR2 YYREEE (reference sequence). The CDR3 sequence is CASSLAGVYTEAFF. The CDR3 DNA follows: TGTGCCAGCAGCTTGGCCGGGGTCTACACTGAAGCTTTCTTT.

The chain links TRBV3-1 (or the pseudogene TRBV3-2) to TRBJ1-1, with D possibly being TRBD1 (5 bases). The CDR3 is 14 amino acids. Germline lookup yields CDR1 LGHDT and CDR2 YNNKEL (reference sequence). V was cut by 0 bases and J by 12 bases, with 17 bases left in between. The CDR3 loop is CASSQDSGEGETFF. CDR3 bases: TGTGCCAGCAGCCAAGATTCGGGGGAGGGAGAAACTTTCTTT.

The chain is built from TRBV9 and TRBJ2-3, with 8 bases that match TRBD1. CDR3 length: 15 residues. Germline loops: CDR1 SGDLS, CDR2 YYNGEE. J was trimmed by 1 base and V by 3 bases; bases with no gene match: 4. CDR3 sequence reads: CASSASTGGTDTQYF. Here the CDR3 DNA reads TGTGCCAGCAGCGCATCGACAGGGGGCACAGATACGCAGTATTTT.

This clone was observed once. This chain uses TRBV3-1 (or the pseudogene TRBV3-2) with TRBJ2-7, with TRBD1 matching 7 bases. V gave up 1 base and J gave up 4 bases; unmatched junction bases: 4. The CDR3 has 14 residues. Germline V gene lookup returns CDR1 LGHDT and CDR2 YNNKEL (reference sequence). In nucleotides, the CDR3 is TGTGCCAGCAGCCAAGTGGGACAGTTGTACGAGCAGTACTTC. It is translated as CASSQVGQLYEQYF.

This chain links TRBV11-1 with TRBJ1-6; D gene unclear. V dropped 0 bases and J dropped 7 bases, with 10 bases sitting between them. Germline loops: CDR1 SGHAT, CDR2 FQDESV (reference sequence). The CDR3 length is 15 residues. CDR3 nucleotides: TGTGCCAGCAGCTTAGCGGGCCCGGCGAATTCACCCCTCCACTTT. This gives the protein CASSLAGPANSPLHF.

CDR3 nucleotide sequence: TGTGCCAGTAGTCCGGGACAGGGGGCAAGTAATTCACCCCTCCACTTT. This sequence encodes CASSPGQGASNSPLHF. The chain is built from TRBV19 and TRBJ1-6; 12 bases align to TRBD1. Per the germline V gene, CDR1 is LNHDA and CDR2 is SQIVND (reference sequence). Trimming removed 5 bases from V and 6 bases from J; junction bases left unmatched: 5. This CDR3 comprises 16 residues.

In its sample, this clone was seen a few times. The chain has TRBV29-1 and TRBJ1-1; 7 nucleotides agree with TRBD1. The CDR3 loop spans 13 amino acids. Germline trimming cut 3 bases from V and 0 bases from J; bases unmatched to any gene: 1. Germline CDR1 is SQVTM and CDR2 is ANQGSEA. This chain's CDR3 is CSVEGTVNTEAFF. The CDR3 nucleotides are TGCAGCGTTGAGGGGACAGTGAACACTGAAGCTTTCTTT.

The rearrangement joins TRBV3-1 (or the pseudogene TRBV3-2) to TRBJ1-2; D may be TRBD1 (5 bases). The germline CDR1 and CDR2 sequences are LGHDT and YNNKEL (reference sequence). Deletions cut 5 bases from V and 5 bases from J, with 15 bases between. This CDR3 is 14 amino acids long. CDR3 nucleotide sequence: TGTGCCAGCAGCTCTAATCCCGGGGGGTATGGCTACACCTTC. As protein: CASSSNPGGYGYTF.